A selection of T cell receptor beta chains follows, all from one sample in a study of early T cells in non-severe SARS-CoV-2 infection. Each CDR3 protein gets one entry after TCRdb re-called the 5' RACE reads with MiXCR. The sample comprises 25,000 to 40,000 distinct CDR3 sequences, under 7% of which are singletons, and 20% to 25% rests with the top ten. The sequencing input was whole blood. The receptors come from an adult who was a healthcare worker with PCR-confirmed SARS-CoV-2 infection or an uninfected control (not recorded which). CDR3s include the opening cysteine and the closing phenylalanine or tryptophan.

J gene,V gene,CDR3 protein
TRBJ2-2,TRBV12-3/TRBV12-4,CASSSTVPGELFF
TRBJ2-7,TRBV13,CASSLGSFRRNEQYF
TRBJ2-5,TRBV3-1,CASSQGTRYKRPQYF
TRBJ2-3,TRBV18,CASSQPIGDTQYF
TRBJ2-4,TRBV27,CASSLSWKNIQYF
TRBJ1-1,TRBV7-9,CASSPTSGDGNTEAFF
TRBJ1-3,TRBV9,CASSVAYRSSGNTIYF
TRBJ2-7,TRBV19,CASSMTSASSYEQYF
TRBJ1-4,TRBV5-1,CASTWGRTNEKLFF
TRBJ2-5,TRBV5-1,CASSLVAGDRGETQYF
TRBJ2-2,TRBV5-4,CASSLDEGSNGELFF
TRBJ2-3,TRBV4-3,CASSQDHYRDTQYF
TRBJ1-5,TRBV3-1,CASSQAGNNQPQHF
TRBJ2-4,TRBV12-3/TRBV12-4,CASSSYTIGSSRDIQYF
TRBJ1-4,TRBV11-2,CASSPGRGLSNEKLFF
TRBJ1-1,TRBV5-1,CASSLGQGERAFF
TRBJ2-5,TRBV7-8,CASSFAPGLAGVETQYF
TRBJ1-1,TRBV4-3,CASSSTIENTEAFF
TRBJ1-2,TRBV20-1,CSARPQGPVYGYTF
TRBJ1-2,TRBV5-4,CASSPIEDYGYTF
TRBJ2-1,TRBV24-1,CATSDPGLVGLEQFF
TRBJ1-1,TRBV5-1,CASSLGPPRTEAFF
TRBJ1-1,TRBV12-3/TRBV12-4,CASSLGGNTEAFF
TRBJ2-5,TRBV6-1,CASSYRTGNSKETQYF
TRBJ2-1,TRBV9,CASSVMDRGWINEQFF
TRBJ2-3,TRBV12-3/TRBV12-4,CASSPPGGRDTDTQYF
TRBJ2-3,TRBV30,CAWGTLTDTQYF
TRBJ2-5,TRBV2,CASSEARAGETQYF
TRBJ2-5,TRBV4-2,CASSQAVGTSQETQYF
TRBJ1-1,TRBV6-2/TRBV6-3,CASSYNGHTEAFF
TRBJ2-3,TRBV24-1,CATSRTSGSTDTQYF
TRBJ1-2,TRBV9,CASSVGPGQFDGYTF
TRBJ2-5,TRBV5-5,CASSSSLSWDQETQYF
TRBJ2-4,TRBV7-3,CASSQDEMAKNIQYF
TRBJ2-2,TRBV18,CASSASPKPTGELFF
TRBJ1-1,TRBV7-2,CASSLEAGKHTEAFF
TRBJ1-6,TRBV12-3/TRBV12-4,CASSPDRDNSPLHF
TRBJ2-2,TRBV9,CASSVETDGELFF
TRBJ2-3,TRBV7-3,CASSLHRLAGQDTQYF
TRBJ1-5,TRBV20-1,CSARRTGGNQPQHF
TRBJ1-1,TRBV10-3,CAIKGGDTEAFF
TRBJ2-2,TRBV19,CASSISRQVVGGELFF
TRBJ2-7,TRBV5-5,CASSRDLSRTYEQYF
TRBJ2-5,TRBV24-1,CATSDPGLAGDPGTGETQYF
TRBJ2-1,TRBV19,CASTPGQVNEQFF
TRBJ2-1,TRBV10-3,CAISDPGQGDGYNEQFF
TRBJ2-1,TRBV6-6,CASSPRGLAGGHSYNEQFF
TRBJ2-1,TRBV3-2,CASRGTGEGFAYNEQFF